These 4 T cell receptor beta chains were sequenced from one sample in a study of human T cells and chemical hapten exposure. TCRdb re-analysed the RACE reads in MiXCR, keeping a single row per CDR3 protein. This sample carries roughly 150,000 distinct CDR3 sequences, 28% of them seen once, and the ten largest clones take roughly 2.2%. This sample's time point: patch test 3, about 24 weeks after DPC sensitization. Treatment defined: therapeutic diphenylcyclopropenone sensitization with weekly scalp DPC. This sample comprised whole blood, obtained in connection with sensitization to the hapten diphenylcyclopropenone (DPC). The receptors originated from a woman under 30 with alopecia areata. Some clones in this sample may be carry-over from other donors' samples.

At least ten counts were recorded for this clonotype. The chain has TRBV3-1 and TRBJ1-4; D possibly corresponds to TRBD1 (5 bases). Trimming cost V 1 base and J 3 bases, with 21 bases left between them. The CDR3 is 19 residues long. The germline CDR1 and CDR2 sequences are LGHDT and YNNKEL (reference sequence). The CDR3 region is CASSQGHPGPGRPNEKLFF. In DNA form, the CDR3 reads TGTGCCAGCAGCCAAGGCCACCCTGGCCCGGGACGGCCTAATGAAAAACTGTTTTTT.

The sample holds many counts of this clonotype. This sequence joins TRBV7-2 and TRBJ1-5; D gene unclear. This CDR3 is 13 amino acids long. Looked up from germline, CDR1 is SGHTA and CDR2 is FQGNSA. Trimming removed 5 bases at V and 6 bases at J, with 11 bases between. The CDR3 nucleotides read TGTGCCAGCAGCCGAAGCCGTTCTCAGCCCCAGCATTTT. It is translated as CASSRSRSQPQHF.

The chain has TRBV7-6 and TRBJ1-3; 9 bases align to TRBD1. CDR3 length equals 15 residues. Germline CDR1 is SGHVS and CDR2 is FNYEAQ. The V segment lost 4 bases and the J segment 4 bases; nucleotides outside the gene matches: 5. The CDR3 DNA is TGTGCCAGCAGCTCCAGGACAGGGGAGGGAAACACCATATATTTT. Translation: CASSSRTGEGNTIYF.

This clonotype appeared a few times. The CDR3 region has the DNA TGTGCCAGCAGCTGGGACAGGGACTTCACTGAAGCTTTCTTT. Its protein is CASSWDRDFTEAFF. The chain joins TRBV12-3 or TRBV12-4 to TRBJ1-1; 9 bases are a match to TRBD1. Trimming took 6 bases from V and 4 from J; bases not matched to a gene: 6. This CDR3 is built from 14 residues.